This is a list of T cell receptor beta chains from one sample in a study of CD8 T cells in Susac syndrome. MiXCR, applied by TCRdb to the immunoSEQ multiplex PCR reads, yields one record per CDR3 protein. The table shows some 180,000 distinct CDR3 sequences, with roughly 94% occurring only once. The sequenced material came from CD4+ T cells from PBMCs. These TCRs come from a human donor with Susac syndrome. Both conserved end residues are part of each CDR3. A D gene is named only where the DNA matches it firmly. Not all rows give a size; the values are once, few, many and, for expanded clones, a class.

cdr3_nt: TGTGCCAGTAGTATAGTCAAGGACAGGGGGGTGTGGGAGCCCCAGCATTTT; cdr3_aa: CASSIVKDRGVWEPQHF; clone_size: -; j_call: TRBJ1-5; v_call: TRBV19; cdr3_length: 17; d_call: TRBD1
cdr3_nt: TGTGCCTGGAGTGTATTTTTGAACACTGAAGCTTTCTTT; cdr3_aa: CAWSVFLNTEAFF; clone_size: -; j_call: TRBJ1-1; v_call: TRBV30; cdr3_length: 13; d_call: -
cdr3_nt: TGTGCCAGCAGTTCACCAGGGGGAGAGACCCAGTACTTC; cdr3_aa: CASSSPGGETQYF; clone_size: -; j_call: TRBJ2-5; v_call: TRBV7-2; cdr3_length: 13; d_call: TRBD1
cdr3_nt: TGTGCCAGCAGTAGGCCTAGCACAGATACGCAGTATTTT; cdr3_aa: CASSRPSTDTQYF; clone_size: once; j_call: TRBJ2-3; v_call: TRBV28; cdr3_length: 13; d_call: -
cdr3_nt: TGTGCCAGCACCAGCGGGAGTTTCACCGGGGAGCTGTTTTTT; cdr3_aa: CASTSGSFTGELFF; clone_size: -; j_call: TRBJ2-2; v_call: TRBV9; cdr3_length: 14; d_call: TRBD2
cdr3_nt: TGCGCCAGCAGCCAAGTGGGACAAGCTAATGAAAAACTGTTTTTT; cdr3_aa: CASSQVGQANEKLFF; clone_size: -; j_call: TRBJ1-4; v_call: TRBV4-3; cdr3_length: 15; d_call: -
cdr3_nt: TGTGCCAGCAGTTTTTCGACCTACAGGGGGGGCGACGAGCAGTACTTC; cdr3_aa: CASSFSTYRGGDEQYF; clone_size: -; j_call: TRBJ2-7; v_call: TRBV28; cdr3_length: 16; d_call: -
cdr3_nt: TGCAGTGCTAGGGCAGGGGCTCTAAATTTGCAGTACTTC; cdr3_aa: CSARAGALNLQYF; clone_size: -; j_call: TRBJ2-7; v_call: TRBV20-1; cdr3_length: 13; d_call: -
cdr3_nt: TGTGCCAGCAGTGGGGCCGAGAACCTAGGCAATCAGCCCCAGCATTTT; cdr3_aa: CASSGAENLGNQPQHF; clone_size: -; j_call: TRBJ1-5; v_call: TRBV27; cdr3_length: 16; d_call: -
cdr3_nt: TGTGCCAGTAGTATAGGCGGACAGGGTATTCGGAAACTGTTTTTT; cdr3_aa: CASSIGGQGIRKLFF; clone_size: -; j_call: TRBJ1-4; v_call: TRBV19; cdr3_length: 15; d_call: TRBD1
cdr3_nt: TGCAGCGTCCAGGGGACCACAGATACGCAGTATTTT; cdr3_aa: CSVQGTTDTQYF; clone_size: few; j_call: TRBJ2-3; v_call: TRBV29-1; cdr3_length: 12; d_call: -
cdr3_nt: TGCAGTGCTAGGGTACAGAGCTCCTACGAGCAGTACTTC; cdr3_aa: CSARVQSSYEQYF; clone_size: -; j_call: TRBJ2-7; v_call: TRBV20-1; cdr3_length: 13; d_call: -
cdr3_nt: TGCAGTGCTAGAATGGGGACCTACGAGCAGTACTTC; cdr3_aa: CSARMGTYEQYF; clone_size: -; j_call: TRBJ2-7; v_call: TRBV20-1; cdr3_length: 12; d_call: -
cdr3_nt: TGCAGTGCTAGAGGGAGCGGGAGATACGAGCAGTTCTTC; cdr3_aa: CSARGSGRYEQFF; clone_size: -; j_call: TRBJ2-1; v_call: TRBV20-1; cdr3_length: 13; d_call: TRBD2
cdr3_nt: TGCGCCAGCAGCTTATCAGGGCTCGGGGGGGCCAACGTCCTGACTTTC; cdr3_aa: CASSLSGLGGANVLTF; clone_size: -; j_call: TRBJ2-6; v_call: TRBV5-1; cdr3_length: 16; d_call: -
cdr3_nt: TGCAGTGCTAGACGGGGGGCCAGAGGTGGCTCTGGCTACACCTTC; cdr3_aa: CSARRGARGGSGYTF; clone_size: -; j_call: TRBJ1-2; v_call: TRBV20-1; cdr3_length: 15; d_call: -
cdr3_nt: TGTGCCAGCAGTTTATTCGGGACTAGCCAGGAGGAGCAGTTCTTC; cdr3_aa: CASSLFGTSQEEQFF; clone_size: -; j_call: TRBJ2-1; v_call: TRBV12-3/TRBV12-4; cdr3_length: 15; d_call: TRBD2